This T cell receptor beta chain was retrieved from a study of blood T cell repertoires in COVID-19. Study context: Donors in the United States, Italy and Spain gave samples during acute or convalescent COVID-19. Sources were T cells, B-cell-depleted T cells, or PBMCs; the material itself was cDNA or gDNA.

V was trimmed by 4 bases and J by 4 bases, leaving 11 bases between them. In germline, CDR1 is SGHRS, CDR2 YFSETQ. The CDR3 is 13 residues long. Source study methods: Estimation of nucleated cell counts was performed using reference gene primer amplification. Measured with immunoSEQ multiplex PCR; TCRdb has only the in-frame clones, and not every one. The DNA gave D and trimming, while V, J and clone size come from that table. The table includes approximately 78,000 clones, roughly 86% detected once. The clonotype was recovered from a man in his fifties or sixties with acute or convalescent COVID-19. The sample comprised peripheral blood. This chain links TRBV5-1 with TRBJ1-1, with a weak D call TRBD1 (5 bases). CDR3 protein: CASSMDTPTEAFF. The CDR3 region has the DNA TGCGCCAGCAGCATGGACACCCCCACTGAAGCTTTCTTT.